This T cell receptor (beta chain) stems from a study of cytomegalovirus exposure and HLA in healthy donors. Assay: immunoSEQ multiplex PCR; the TCRdb copy retains only in-frame clones and omits some. The sample shows about 110,000 clones, approximately 85% of them seen only once. Germline V CDR1 and CDR2: MNHEY, SMNVEV (reference sequence). Losses at the gene ends were 8 bases for V and 5 bases for J; bases not matched to a gene: 14. The CDR3 is 15 amino acids. This chain connects TRBV27 to TRBJ2-7; 8 bases fit TRBD1. The source material was PBMCs. This sequence was found in a woman in her late teens or twenties in good health and CMV-seronegative. DNA for the CDR3: TGTGCCAGCGGGGACAGGTCAGGGGTCAGGCACGAGCAGTACTTC. Translation gives CASGDRSGVRHEQYF.